This T cell receptor beta chain was profiled in a study of memory CD4+ T cells and cytomegalovirus serostatus. Study in general: Of the healthy Belgian adults, under 10 were CMV seropositive and about two dozen seronegative. Study results and caveats: Each of some 67 CMV-associated TCRbeta sequences occurred in one to five individuals. Suggested: most of the CMV-linked TCR signature lies in CD4+ memory cells.

Sequenced by immunoSEQ multiplex PCR; TCRdb stores in-frame clones only, minus some. There are some 27,000 clones in the sample; over 70% occur only once, and approximately 1% lies in the top ten. About this clone: Its antigen is currently unknown.

The sort gate was single viable CD3+CD4+CD8-CD45RO+ cells for memory CD4+ T cells. CMV serostatus came from serum IgG against pp150, pp28, p38, p52. The CDR3 has 15 residues. Deletions cut 0 bases from V and 6 bases from J, with 12 bases between. Looked up from germline, CDR1 is MNHEY and CDR2 is SVGAGI. The sequencing input was memory CD4+ T cells from blood. This sequence originates from an adult in good health and CMV-seronegative. The chain has TRBV6-5 and TRBJ2-1; TRBD2 is a possible D gene (7 bases). The CDR3 DNA reads TGTGCCAGCAGTTACTCGGGGGGGGCCCTCAATGAGCAGTTCTTC. Protein sequence: CASSYSGGALNEQFF.